These T cell receptor beta chains were read from a single sample in a study of shared clonotypes between healthy human individuals. Sequencing used immunoSEQ multiplex PCR; TCRdb keeps in-frame clones, though not all of them. The repertoire includes roughly 2.2 million clones, roughly 92% of them detected once, and roughly 0.34% sits in the top ten. The sequenced sample was naive CD4+ T cells from PBMCs. These TCRs come from a man aged 18 to 30 in good health. Some clones in this sample may be carry-over from other donors' samples. CDR3s include the opening cysteine and the closing phenylalanine or tryptophan. The D gene is left open where the match is weak. Not every row has a clone size; where given, it reads once, few, many or a size class.

V	D	size	J	CDR3	DNA
TRBV6-6	.	.	TRBJ2-7	CASSKGMETYEQYF	TGTGCCAGCAGTAAAGGTATGGAGACCTACGAGCAGTACTTC
TRBV11-2	TRBD1	.	TRBJ2-7	CASSRTGRSDEQYF	TGTGCCAGCAGTCGGACAGGGCGGTCGGACGAGCAGTACTTC
TRBV4-1	.	once	TRBJ2-3	CASSQRQVADTQYF	TGCGCCAGCAGCCAACGACAGGTAGCAGATACGCAGTATTTT
TRBV2	.	few	TRBJ1-5	CASSGTYTNQPQHF	TGTGCCAGCAGTGGAACTTACACCAATCAGCCCCAGCATTTT
TRBV28	.	.	TRBJ2-7	CATYRVGYEQYF	TGTGCCACCTACAGGGTAGGCTACGAGCAGTACTTC
TRBV5-1	.	.	TRBJ2-7	CASSLLSPSYEQYF	TGCGCCAGCAGCCTGCTCTCTCCTTCCTACGAGCAGTACTTC
TRBV7-5	.	.	TRBJ2-7	CASNGTRDRVYEQYF	TGTGCCAGCAACGGAACCCGGGACAGGGTCTACGAGCAGTACTTC
TRBV4-2	TRBD1	.	TRBJ2-3	CASSQDEGAVTSTDTQYF	TGTGCCAGCAGCCAAGATGAGGGGGCGGTTACTAGCACAGATACGCAGTATTTT
TRBV29-1	TRBD1	.	TRBJ1-2	CSVDGVTGFGYGYTF	TGCAGCGTTGATGGTGTGACAGGGTTCGGCTATGGCTACACCTTC
TRBV29-1	.	.	TRBJ1-2	CSVGTFTF	TGCAGCGTTGGGACGTTTACCTTC
TRBV28	.	.	TRBJ2-1	CASRPAVPNEQFF	TGTGCCAGCAGGCCAGCTGTTCCCAATGAGCAGTTCTTC
TRBV10-2	TRBD1	.	TRBJ1-2	CASSVSRSPGTGPGTF	TGCGCCAGCAGTGTTTCGAGATCCCCCGGGACAGGGCCGGGTACCTTC
TRBV4-3	.	.	TRBJ2-7	CASSQVLLVGGRGEQYF	TGCGCCAGCAGCCAAGTCCTGCTAGTAGGCGGACGAGGCGAGCAGTACTTC
TRBV6-1	.	.	TRBJ2-2	CASSATLRTAGELFF	TGTGCCAGCAGTGCGACATTGAGGACAGCCGGGGAGCTGTTTTTT
TRBV6-5	TRBD2	.	TRBJ2-3	CASSYSSGRGGNTQYF	TGTGCCAGCAGTTACTCCTCCGGGAGGGGCGGCAATACGCAGTATTTT
TRBV30	.	.	TRBJ2-2	CAWAAGGAGELFF	TGTGCCTGGGCTGCCGGGGGAGCCGGGGAGCTGTTTTTT
TRBV16	TRBD1	.	TRBJ2-3	CASSQWRGGADTQYF	TGTGCCAGCAGCCAATGGCGAGGGGGCGCAGATACGCAGTATTTT
TRBV5-1	.	.	TRBJ2-7	CASSLESFYEQYF	TGCGCCAGCAGCTTGGAATCTTTTTACGAGCAGTACTTC
TRBV7-2	TRBD2	.	TRBJ2-2	CASSLWLAGGELFF	TGTGCCAGCAGCTTGTGGCTAGCGGGCGGGGAGCTGTTTTTT
TRBV29-1	TRBD2	.	TRBJ2-7	CSVLKGLPSYEQYF	TGCAGCGTTCTGAAGGGACTACCCTCCTACGAGCAGTACTTC
TRBV9	.	.	TRBJ1-1	CASSVDKGNTEAFF	TGTGCCAGCAGCGTAGATAAGGGGAACACTGAAGCTTTCTTT
TRBV19	.	.	TRBJ2-7	CASSTRGVSSYEQYF	TGTGCCAGTAGTACCCGGGGCGTGAGCTCCTACGAGCAGTACTTC
TRBV5-4	TRBD2	.	TRBJ2-3	CASNQRERGDTQYF	TGTGCCAGCAACCAGCGGGAGCGGGGAGATACGCAGTATTTT
TRBV7-9	.	.	TRBJ2-3	CASRNSGYTDTQYF	TGTGCCAGCAGAAATAGCGGCTACACAGATACGCAGTATTTT
TRBV11-3	.	.	TRBJ2-7	CASSTQTSGEQYF	TGTGCCAGCAGCACCCAGACCAGCGGGGAGCAGTACTTC
TRBV30	.	.	TRBJ2-1	CAWSVGWQSQFF	TGTGCCTGGAGTGTAGGGTGGCAGTCCCAGTTCTTC
TRBV19	.	.	TRBJ1-5	CATAGPLLDQPQHF	TGTGCCACCGCGGGGCCCTTATTAGATCAGCCCCAGCATTTT
TRBV19	TRBD1	.	TRBJ1-1	CASSPPGQGVPMNTEAFF	TGTGCCAGTAGTCCCCCGGGACAGGGGGTACCTATGAACACTGAAGCTTTCTTT
TRBV7-2	.	.	TRBJ2-3	CATLRWATDTQYF	TGTGCCACCCTGAGGTGGGCCACAGATACGCAGTATTTT
TRBV18	.	.	TRBJ1-2	CASSMDANYGYTF	TGTGCCAGCTCGATGGACGCTAACTATGGCTACACCTTC
TRBV5-5	TRBD1	.	TRBJ1-5	CASSFQGDQPQHF	TGTGCCAGCAGCTTCCAGGGGGACCAGCCCCAGCATTTT
TRBV28	.	.	TRBJ2-3	CATLRTAPDTQYF	TGTGCCACCCTGCGGACAGCCCCAGATACGCAGTATTTT
TRBV2	TRBD1	.	TRBJ2-7	CASSEQGQAYEQYF	TGTGCCAGCAGTGAGCAGGGACAGGCCTACGAGCAGTACTTC
TRBV5-8	.	.	TRBJ1-4	CASSLERGLGEKLFF	TGTGCCAGCAGCTTGGAGCGGGGGCTCGGTGAAAAACTGTTTTTT
TRBV29-1	.	.	TRBJ2-7	CSVGASRYEQYF	TGCAGCGTTGGGGCCTCTAGGTACGAGCAGTACTTC
TRBV10-2	TRBD2	once	TRBJ2-5	CASSGLAGVAETQYF	TGCGCCAGCAGTGGACTAGCGGGAGTAGCAGAGACCCAGTACTTC
TRBV10-1	TRBD2	.	TRBJ2-1	CASRGLAGNEQFF	TGCGCCAGCAGGGGACTAGCGGGCAATGAGCAGTTCTTC
TRBV5-1	.	.	TRBJ2-1	CASSLGLNNEQFF	TGCGCCAGCAGTCTCGGACTAAACAATGAGCAGTTCTTC
TRBV6-1	TRBD1	.	TRBJ1-2	CASSHRGDNYGYTF	TGTGCCAGCAGTCACAGGGGAGACAACTATGGCTACACCTTC
TRBV11-3	.	.	TRBJ2-3	CASSLRLGGAHTDTQYF	TGTGCCAGCAGCTTACGACTGGGGGGGGCCCACACAGATACGCAGTATTTT
TRBV18	TRBD1	.	TRBJ1-3	CASSPQQGAVGNTIYF	TGTGCCAGCTCACCCCAACAGGGGGCGGTTGGAAACACCATATATTTT
TRBV28	.	.	TRBJ1-1	CASSQTASRRGSTEAFF	TGTGCCAGCAGCCAGACCGCGTCCCGCCGGGGGAGCACTGAAGCTTTCTTT
TRBV28	TRBD2	.	TRBJ2-5	CASSPLAEKGETQYF	TGTGCCAGCAGTCCACTAGCGGAAAAGGGAGAGACCCAGTACTTC
TRBV28	.	.	TRBJ1-5	CASSLIRPGPPQHF	TGTGCCAGCAGCCTTATTCGCCCAGGGCCGCCCCAGCATTTT
TRBV28	.	.	TRBJ1-2	CATWKGNYGYTF	TGTGCCACATGGAAAGGGAACTATGGCTACACCTTC
TRBV4-2	TRBD2	once	TRBJ2-7	CASSQDHPLANPTYEQYF	TGTGCCAGCAGCCAAGATCACCCACTAGCGAACCCAACCTACGAGCAGTACTTC
TRBV30	.	.	TRBJ2-5	CAWGVKYVGTQETQYF	TGTGCCTGGGGGGTAAAGTACGTCGGGACCCAAGAGACCCAGTACTTC
TRBV5-4	.	.	TRBJ1-2	CASSLDNHGYTF	TGTGCCAGCAGCTTGGACAATCATGGCTACACCTTC
TRBV7-3	.	.	TRBJ2-3	CASSLKADTQYF	TGTGCCAGCAGCTTAAAGGCAGATACGCAGTATTTT
TRBV28	.	.	TRBJ2-2	CASSFLTKRTGELFF	TGTGCCAGCAGTTTCCTAACTAAAAGGACCGGGGAGCTGTTTTTT